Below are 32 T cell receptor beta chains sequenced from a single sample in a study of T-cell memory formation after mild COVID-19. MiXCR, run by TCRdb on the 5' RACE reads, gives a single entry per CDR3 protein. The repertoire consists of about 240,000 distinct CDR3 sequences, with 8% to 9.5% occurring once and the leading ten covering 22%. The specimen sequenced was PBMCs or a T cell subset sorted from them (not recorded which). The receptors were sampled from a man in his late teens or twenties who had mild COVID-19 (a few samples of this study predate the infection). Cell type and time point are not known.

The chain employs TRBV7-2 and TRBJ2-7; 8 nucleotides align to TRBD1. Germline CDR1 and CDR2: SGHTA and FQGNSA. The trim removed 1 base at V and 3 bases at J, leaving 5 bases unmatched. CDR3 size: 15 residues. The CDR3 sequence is CASSLVHTGGYEQYF. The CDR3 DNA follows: TGTGCCAGCAGCTTAGTACACACAGGGGGCTACGAGCAGTACTTC.

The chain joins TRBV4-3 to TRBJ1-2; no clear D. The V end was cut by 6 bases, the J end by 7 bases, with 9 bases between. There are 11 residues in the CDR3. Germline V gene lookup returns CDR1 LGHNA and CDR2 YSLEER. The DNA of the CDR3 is TGCGCCAGCAGTTACGGGTCTGGCTACACCTTC. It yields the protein CASSYGSGYTF.

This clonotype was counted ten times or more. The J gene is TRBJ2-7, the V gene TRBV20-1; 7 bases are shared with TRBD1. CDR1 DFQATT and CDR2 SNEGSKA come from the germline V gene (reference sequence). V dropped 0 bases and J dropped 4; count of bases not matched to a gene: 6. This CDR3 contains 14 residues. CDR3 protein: CSARDEGQKYEQYF. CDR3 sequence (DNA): TGCAGTGCTAGAGATGAGGGACAGAAGTACGAGCAGTACTTC.

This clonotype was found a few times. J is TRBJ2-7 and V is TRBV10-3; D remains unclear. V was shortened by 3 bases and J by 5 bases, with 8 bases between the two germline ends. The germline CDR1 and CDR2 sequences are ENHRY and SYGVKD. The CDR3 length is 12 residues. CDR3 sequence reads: CAISDRSDEQYF. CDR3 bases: TGTGCCATCAGTGATCGGAGTGACGAGCAGTACTTC.

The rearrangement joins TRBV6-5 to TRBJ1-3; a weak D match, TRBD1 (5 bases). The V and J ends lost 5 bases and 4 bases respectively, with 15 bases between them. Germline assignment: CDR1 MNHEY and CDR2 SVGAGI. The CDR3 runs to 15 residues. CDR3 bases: TGTGCCAGCAGTAACGGGGGGGTCGGCGGAAACACCATATATTTT. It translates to CASSNGGVGGNTIYF.

The CDR3 DNA follows: TGTGCCAGCAGCTTAGTTGGCGGGGGGCCGTTTGATACGCAGTATTTT. Its translation: CASSLVGGGPFDTQYF. The chain joins TRBV7-6 to TRBJ2-3; TRBD2 matches at 8 bases. Germline V gene data show CDR1 as SGHVS and CDR2 as FNYEAQ. The CDR3 is made up of 16 amino acids. The V segment lost 1 base and the J segment 6 bases; nucleotides outside the gene matches: 9. Full variable domain (rest looked up from reference TRBV7-6 and TRBJ2-3): GAGVSQSPRYKVTKRGQDVALRCDPISGHVSLYWYRQALGQGPEFLTYFNYEAQQDKSGLPNDRFSAERPEGSISTLTIQRTEQRDSAMYRCASSLVGGGPFDTQYFGPGTRLTVL.

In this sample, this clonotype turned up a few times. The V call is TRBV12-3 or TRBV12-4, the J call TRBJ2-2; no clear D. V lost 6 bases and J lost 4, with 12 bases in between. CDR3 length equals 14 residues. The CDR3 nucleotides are TGTGCCAGCAGCCCCTACCGGAGCACCGGGGAGCTGTTTTTT. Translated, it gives CASSPYRSTGELFF.

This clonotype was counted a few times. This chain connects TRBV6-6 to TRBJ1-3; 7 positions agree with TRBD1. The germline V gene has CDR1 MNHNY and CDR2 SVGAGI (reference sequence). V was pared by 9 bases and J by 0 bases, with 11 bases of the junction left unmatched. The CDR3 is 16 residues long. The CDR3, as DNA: TGTGCCAGTGCATGGCAGGGGGGATACTCTGGAAACACCATATATTTT. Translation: CASAWQGGYSGNTIYF.

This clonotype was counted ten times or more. The CDR3 region has the DNA TGCGCCAGCAGCTTCTATATGACGAACACTGAAGCTTTCTTT. This gives the protein CASSFYMTNTEAFF. V is TRBV5-1 and J is TRBJ1-1; no firm D call. The germline V gene encodes CDR1 SGHRS and CDR2 YFSETQ. V gave up 2 bases and J gave up 1 base, with 9 bases separating them. The CDR3 contains 14 residues.

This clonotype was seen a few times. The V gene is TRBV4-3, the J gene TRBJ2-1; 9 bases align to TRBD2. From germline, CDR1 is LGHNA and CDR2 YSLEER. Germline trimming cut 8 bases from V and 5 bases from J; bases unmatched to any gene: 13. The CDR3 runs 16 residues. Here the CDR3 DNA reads TGCGCCAGCGCCTTTTGGGGCGGGGGGGCCAACAATGAGCAGTTCTTC. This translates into CASAFWGGGANNEQFF.

DNA of the CDR3: TGTGCCAGCAAGTCTACGGAGCCAACTTTCTTT. Protein sequence: CASKSTEPTFF. The genes are TRBV6-2 or TRBV6-3 and TRBJ1-1; the D is unclear. The CDR3 runs to 11 residues. The ends were cut back, 7 bases at V and 12 bases at J, with 15 bases in the middle. Germline CDR1 is MNHEY and CDR2 is SVGEGT.

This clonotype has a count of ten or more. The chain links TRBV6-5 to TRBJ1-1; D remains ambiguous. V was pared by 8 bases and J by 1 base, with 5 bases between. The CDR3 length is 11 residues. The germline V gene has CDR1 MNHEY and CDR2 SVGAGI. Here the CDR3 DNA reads TGTGCCAGCCGGAGGAACACTGAAGCTTTCTTT. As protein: CASRRNTEAFF.

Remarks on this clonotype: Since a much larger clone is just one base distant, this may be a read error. The CDR3 bases are TGTGCCAGCAGCCTACAAGTGGACTACGAGCGGTACTTC. Its protein is CASSLQVDYERYF. The rearrangement links TRBV7-2 to TRBJ2-7, with D possibly matching TRBD2 (6 bases). This CDR3 comprises 13 residues. Germline CDR1 and CDR2: SGHTA and FQGNSA.

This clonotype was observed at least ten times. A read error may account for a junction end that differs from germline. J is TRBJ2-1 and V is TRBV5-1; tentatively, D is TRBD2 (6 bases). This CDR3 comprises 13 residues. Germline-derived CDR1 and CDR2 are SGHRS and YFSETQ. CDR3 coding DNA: TGTGCTAGCAGCTTAGGAGGGTACAATGAGCAGTTCTTC. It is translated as CASSLGGYNEQFF.

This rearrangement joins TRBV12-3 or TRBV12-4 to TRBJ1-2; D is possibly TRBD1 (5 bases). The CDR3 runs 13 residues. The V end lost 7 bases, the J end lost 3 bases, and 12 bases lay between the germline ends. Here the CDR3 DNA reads TGTGCCAGCAAGGGCGGGGCCTACTATGGCTACACCTTC. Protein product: CASKGGAYYGYTF.

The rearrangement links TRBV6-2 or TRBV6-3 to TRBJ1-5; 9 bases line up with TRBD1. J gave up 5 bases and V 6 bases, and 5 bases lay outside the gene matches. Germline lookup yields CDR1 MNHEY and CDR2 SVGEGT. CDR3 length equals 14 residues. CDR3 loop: CASRSGQGYQPQHF. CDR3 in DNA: TGTGCCAGCAGATCGGGACAGGGCTATCAGCCCCAGCATTTT.

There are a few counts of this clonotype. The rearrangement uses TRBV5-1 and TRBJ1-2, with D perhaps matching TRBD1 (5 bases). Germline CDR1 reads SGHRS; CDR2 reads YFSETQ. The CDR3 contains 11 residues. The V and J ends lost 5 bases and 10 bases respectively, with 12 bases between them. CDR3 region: CASRSEGPYTF. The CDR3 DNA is TGCGCCAGCAGGAGCGAGGGACCCTACACCTTC.

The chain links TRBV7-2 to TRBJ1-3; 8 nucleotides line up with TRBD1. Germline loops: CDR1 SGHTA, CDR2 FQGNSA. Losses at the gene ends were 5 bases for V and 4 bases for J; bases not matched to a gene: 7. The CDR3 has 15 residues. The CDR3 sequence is CASSQRTGLGNTIYF. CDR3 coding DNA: TGTGCCAGCAGCCAACGGACAGGGCTCGGAAACACCATATATTTT. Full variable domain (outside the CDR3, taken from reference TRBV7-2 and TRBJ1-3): GAGVSQSPSNKVTEKGKDVELRCDPISGHTALYWYRQSLGQGLEFLIYFQGNSAPDKSGLPSDRFSAERTGGSVSTLTIQRTQQEDSAVYLCASSQRTGLGNTIYFGEGSWLTVV.

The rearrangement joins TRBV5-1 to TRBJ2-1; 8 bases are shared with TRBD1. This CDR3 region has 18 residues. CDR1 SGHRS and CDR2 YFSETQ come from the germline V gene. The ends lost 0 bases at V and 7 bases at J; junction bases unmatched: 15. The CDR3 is CASSLVGRGLGLRNEQFF. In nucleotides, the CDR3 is TGCGCCAGCAGCTTGGTTGGCAGGGGGCTTGGGTTGAGGAATGAGCAGTTCTTC.

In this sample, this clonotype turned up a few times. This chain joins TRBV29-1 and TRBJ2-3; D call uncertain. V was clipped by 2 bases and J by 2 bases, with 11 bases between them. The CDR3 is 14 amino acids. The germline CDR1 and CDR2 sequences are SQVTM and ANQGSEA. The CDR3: CSVEQQSFTDTQYF. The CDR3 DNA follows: TGCAGCGTTGAACAACAGTCCTTCACAGATACGCAGTATTTT.

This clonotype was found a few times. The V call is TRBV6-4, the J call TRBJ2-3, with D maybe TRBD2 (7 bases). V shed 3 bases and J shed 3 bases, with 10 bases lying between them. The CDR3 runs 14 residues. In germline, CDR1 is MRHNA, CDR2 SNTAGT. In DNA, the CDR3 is TGTGCCAGCAGTGAACAGGGAGGGACAGATACGCAGTATTTT. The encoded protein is CASSEQGGTDTQYF.

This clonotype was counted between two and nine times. CDR3 amino acids: CASSRTPWGFQRAYEQYV. CDR3 sequence (DNA): TGCGCCAGCAGCCGGACACCATGGGGTTTCCAGCGGGCCTACGAGCAGTACGTC. The rearrangement uses TRBV4-1 and TRBJ2-7, with D maybe TRBD2 (6 bases). Germline values: CDR1 MGHRA, CDR2 YSYEKL. V lost 4 bases and J lost 2, with 24 bases in between. This CDR3 region has 18 residues.

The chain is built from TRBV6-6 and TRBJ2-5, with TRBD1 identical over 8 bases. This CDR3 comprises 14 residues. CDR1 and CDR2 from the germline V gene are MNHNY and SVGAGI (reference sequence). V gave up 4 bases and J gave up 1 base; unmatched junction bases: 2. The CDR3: CASSFTGGQETQYF. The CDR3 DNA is TGTGCCAGCAGTTTCACAGGGGGCCAAGAGACCCAGTACTTC.

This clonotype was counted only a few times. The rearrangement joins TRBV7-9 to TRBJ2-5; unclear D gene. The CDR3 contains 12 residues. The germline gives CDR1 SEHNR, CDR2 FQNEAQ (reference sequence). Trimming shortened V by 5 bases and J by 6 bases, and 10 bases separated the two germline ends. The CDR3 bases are TGTGCCAGCAGCGAGTCATCTAAGACCCAGTACTTC. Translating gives CASSESSKTQYF.

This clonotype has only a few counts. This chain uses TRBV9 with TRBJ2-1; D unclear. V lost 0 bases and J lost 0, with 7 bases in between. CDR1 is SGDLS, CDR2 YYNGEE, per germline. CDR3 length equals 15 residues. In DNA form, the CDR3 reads TGTGCCAGCAGCGTAGTGGGAAGCTCCTACAATGAGCAGTTCTTC. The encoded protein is CASSVVGSSYNEQFF.

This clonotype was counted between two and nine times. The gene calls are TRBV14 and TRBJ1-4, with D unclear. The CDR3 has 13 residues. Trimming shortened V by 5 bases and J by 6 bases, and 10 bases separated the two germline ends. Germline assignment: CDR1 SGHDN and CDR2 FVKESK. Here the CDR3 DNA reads TGTGCCAGCAGCAGGGCAAGATATGAAAAACTGTTTTTT. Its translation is CASSRARYEKLFF.

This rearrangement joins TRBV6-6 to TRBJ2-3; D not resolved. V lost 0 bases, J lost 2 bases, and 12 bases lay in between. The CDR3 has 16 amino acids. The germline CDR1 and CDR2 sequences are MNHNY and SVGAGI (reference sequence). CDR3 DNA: TGTGCCAGCAGTTACTCGTACCGGGCCGTCACAGATACGCAGTATTTT. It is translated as CASSYSYRAVTDTQYF.

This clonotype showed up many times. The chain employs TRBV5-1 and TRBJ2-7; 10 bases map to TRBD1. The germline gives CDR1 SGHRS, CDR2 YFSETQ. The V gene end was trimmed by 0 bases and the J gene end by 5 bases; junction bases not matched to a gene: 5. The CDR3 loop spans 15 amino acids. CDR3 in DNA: TGCGCCAGCAGCTTGGAGGGACAGGGGTTCGACGAGCAGTACGTC. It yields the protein CASSLEGQGFDEQYV.

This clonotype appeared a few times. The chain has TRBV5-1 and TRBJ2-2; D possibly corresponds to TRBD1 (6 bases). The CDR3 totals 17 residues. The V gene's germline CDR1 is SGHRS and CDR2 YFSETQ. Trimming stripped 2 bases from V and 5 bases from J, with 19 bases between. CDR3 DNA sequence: TGCGCCAGCAGCTTTTTACAGGGTCGGGGTGAGACCGGGGAGCTGTTTTTT. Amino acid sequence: CASSFLQGRGETGELFF. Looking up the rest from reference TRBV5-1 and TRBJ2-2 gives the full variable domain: KAGVTQTPRYLIKTRGQQVTLSCSPISGHRSVSWYQQTPGQGLQFLFEYFSETQRNKGNFPGRFSGRQFSNSRSEMNVSTLELGDSALYLCASSFLQGRGETGELFFGEGSRLTVL.

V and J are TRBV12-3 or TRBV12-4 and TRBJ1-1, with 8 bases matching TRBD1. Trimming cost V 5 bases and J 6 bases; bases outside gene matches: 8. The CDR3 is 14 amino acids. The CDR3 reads CASSEPGQASEAFF. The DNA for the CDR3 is TGTGCCAGCAGTGAACCGGGACAGGCCTCTGAAGCTTTCTTT.

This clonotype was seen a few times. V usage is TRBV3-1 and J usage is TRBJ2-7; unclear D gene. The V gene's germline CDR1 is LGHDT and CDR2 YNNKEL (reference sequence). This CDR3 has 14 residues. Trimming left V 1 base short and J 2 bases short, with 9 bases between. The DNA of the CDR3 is TGTGCCAGCAGCCAAGCGGCTGAGGCCTACGAGCAGTACTTC. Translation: CASSQAAEAYEQYF.

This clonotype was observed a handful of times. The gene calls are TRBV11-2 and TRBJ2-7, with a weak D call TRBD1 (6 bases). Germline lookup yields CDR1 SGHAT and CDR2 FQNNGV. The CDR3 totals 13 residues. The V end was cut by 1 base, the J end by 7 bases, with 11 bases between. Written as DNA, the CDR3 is TGTGCCAGCAGCTTAGCAGGGGTGGGGGAGCAGTACGTC. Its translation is CASSLAGVGEQYV.